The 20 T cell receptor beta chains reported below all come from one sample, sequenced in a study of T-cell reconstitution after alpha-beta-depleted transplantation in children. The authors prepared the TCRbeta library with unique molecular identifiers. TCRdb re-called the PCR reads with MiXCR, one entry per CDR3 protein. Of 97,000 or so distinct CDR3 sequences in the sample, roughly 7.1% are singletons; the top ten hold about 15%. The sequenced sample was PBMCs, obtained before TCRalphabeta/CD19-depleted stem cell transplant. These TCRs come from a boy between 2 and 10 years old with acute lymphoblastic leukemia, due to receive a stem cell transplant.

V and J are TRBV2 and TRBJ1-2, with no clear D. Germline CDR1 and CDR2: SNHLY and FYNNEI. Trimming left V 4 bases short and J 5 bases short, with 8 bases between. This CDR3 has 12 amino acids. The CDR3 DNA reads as TGTGCCAGCAGTGTCAGTAGATATGGCTACACCTTC. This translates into CASSVSRYGYTF.

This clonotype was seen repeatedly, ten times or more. The CDR3 is CASSPPGQGRTDTQYF. For the CDR3, the DNA is TGTGCCAGCAGCCCCCCGGGACAGGGCCGCACAGATACGCAGTATTTT. The J gene is TRBJ2-3, the V gene TRBV7-9; 9 nucleotides line up with TRBD1. This CDR3 spans 16 amino acids. Germline-derived CDR1 and CDR2 are SEHNR and FQNEAQ (reference sequence). V trimming: 5 bases; J trimming: 1 base; junction bases outside the gene matches: 7.

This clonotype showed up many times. The CDR3 DNA follows: TGCGCCAGCAGCTATGACAGGACAACTAATGAAAAACTGTTTTTT. As protein: CASSYDRTTNEKLFF. The rearrangement links TRBV5-1 to TRBJ1-4, with D possibly being TRBD1 (6 bases). The V gene's germline CDR1 is SGHRS and CDR2 YFSETQ. Between the trimmed V and J ends, which lost 3 bases and 0 bases, there was a span of 9 bases. The CDR3 contains 15 residues.

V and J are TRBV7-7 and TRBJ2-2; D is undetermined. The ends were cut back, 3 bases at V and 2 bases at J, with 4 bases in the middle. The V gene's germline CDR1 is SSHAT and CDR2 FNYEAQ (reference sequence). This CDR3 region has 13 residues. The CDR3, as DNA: TGTGCCAGCAGCTTCCTCAACACCGGGGAGCTGTTTTTT. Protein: CASSFLNTGELFF.

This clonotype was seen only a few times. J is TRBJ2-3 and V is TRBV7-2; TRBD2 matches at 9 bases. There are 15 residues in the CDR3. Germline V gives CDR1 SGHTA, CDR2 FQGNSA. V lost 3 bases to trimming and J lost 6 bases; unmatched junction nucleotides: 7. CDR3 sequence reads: CASSFGGGAMDTQYF. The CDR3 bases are TGTGCCAGCAGCTTTGGCGGGGGGGCAATGGATACGCAGTATTTT.

CDR3 region: CASSTGLIQPQHF. The CDR3 bases are TGTGCCAGCAGTACAGGATTAATACAGCCCCAGCATTTT. The chain uses TRBV6-1 and TRBJ1-5; possible D gene TRBD1, 5 bases. With 5 bases removed from V and 7 bases from J, the gap between germline ends came to 12 bases. This CDR3 contains 13 residues. Germline V CDR1 and CDR2: MNHNS, SASEGT.

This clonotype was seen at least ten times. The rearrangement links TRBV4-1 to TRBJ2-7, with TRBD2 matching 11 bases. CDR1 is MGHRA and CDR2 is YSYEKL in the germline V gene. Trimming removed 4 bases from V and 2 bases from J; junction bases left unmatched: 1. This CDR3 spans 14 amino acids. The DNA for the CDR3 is TGCGCCAGCAGCCCTAGCGGGGGGACCTACGAGCAGTACTTC. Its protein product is CASSPSGGTYEQYF.

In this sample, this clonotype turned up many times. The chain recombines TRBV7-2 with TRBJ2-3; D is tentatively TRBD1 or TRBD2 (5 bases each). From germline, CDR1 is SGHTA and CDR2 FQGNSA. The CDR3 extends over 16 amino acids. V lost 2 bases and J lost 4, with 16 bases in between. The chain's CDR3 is CASSLKMGLAADTQYF. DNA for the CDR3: TGTGCCAGCAGCTTAAAAATGGGGCTAGCAGCAGATACGCAGTATTTT.

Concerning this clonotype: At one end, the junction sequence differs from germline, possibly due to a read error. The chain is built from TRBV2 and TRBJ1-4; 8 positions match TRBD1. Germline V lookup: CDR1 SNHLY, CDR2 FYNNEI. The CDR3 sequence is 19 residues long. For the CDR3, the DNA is TGTGCCTGCAGTTTAGCTGGCAGGGGGCGCCTTACGGCTAATGAAAAACTGTTTTTT. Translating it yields CACSLAGRGRLTANEKLFF.

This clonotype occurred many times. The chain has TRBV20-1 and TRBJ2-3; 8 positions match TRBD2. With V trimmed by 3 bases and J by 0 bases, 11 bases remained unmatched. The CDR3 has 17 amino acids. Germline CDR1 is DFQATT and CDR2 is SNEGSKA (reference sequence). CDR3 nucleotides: TGCAGTGCTAGTGTGCGCGGGGGGTCTTTTAGCACAGATACGCAGTATTTT. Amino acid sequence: CSASVRGGSFSTDTQYF.

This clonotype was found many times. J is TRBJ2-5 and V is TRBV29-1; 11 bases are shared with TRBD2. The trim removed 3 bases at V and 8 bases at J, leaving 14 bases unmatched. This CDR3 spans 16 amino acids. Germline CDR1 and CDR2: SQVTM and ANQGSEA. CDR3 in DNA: TGCAGCGTTGAGTCGGTAGCGGGGGGGCCGGGGAGTACCCAGTACTTC. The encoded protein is CSVESVAGGPGSTQYF.

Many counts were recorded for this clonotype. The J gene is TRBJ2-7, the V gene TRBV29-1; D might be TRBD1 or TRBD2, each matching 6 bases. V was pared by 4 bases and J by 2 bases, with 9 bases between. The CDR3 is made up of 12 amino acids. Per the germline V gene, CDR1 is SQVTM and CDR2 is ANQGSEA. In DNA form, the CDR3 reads TGCAGCGTTGGAGGGGGGACCTACGAGCAGTACTTC. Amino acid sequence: CSVGGGTYEQYF.

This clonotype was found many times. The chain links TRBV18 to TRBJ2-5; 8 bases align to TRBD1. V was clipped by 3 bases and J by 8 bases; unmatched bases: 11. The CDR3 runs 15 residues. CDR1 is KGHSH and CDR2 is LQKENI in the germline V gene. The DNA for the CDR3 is TGTGCCAGCTCACCCCAGGACAGGGATGTGCGCACCCAGTACTTC. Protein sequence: CASSPQDRDVRTQYF.

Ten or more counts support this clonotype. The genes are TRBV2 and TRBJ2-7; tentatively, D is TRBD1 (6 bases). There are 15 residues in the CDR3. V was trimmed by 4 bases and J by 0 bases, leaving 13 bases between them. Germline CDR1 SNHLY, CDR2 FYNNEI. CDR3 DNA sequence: TGTGCCAGCAGTGCCGACTGGGGGCCCTCCTACGAGCAGTACTTC. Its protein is CASSADWGPSYEQYF.

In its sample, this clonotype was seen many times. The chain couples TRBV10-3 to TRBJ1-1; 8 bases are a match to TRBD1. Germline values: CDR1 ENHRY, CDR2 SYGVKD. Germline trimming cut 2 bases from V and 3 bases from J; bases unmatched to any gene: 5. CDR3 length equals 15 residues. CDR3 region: CAISEQGAWDTEAFF. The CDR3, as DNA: TGTGCCATCAGTGAGCAGGGGGCCTGGGACACTGAAGCTTTCTTT.

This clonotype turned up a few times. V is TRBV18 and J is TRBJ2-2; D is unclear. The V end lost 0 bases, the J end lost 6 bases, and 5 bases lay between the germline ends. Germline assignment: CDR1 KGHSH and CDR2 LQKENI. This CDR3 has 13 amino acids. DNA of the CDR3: TGTGCCAGCTCACCACCGCCGCCCGGGGAGCTGTTTTTT. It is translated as CASSPPPPGELFF.

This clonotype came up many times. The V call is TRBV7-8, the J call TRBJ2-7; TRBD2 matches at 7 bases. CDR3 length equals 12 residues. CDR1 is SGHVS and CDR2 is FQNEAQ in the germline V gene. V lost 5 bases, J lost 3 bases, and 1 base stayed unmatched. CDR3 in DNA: TGTGCCAGCAGCCCGGGGGGCTACGAGCAGTACTTC. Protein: CASSPGGYEQYF.

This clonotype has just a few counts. The CDR3 nucleotides read TGTGCCAGCAGCGTAGACAGGAACCAAGAGACCCAGTACTTC. Translated, it gives CASSVDRNQETQYF. The V and J genes are TRBV9 and TRBJ2-5; D is perhaps TRBD1 (5 bases). The ends were cut back, 0 bases at V and 0 bases at J, with 6 bases in the middle. This CDR3 has 14 residues. Germline V lookup: CDR1 SGDLS, CDR2 YYNGEE.

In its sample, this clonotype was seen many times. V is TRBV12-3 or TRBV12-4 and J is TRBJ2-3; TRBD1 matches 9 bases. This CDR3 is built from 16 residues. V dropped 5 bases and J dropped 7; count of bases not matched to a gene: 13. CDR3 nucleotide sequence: TGTGCCAGCAGTCCCGGGAAGGACAGGGGCAAATATACGCAGTATTTT. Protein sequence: CASSPGKDRGKYTQYF.

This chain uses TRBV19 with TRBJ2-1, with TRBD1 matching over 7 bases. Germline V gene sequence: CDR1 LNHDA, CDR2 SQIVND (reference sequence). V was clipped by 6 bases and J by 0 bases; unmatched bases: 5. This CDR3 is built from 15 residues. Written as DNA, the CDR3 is TGTGCCAGTAGGAAGGACAGGAGCTCCTACAATGAGCAGTTCTTC. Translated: CASRKDRSSYNEQFF.